This paragraph reports one T cell receptor (beta chain). Generated by immunoSEQ multiplex PCR, the TCRdb table keeps only in-frame clones and is missing some. The sample yields roughly 170,000 clones, 85% to 95% seen once. Germline V gives CDR1 LNHDA, CDR2 SQIVND (reference sequence). The CDR3 has 15 amino acids. V lost 3 bases, J lost 0 bases, and 9 bases lay in between. This specimen belongs to a study of control samples from healthy donors and cancer patients. The sequence was obtained from a woman between 18 and 30 years old in good health. This chain connects TRBV19 to TRBJ1-3, with D tentatively TRBD1 (5 bases). Specimen: blood. The CDR3 coding sequence is TGTGCCAGTAGTATCGACAGTAGCTCTGGAAACACCATATATTTT. Its translation: CASSIDSSSGNTIYF.